The 19 T cell receptor beta chains below come from one sample, sequenced in a study of cytomegalovirus exposure and HLA in healthy donors. The PCR employed 60 Vbeta primers together with 13 Jbeta primers. Only in-frame clones appear in the TCRdb table, and some are missing; sequencing was by immunoSEQ multiplex PCR. This table holds 150,000 to 200,000 clones, more than 75% found once. The sample consisted of PBMCs. The receptors come from a woman in her thirties or forties in good health and CMV-seronegative.

This sequence joins TRBV27 and TRBJ2-7, with D tentatively TRBD2 (6 bases). The germline V and J ends were trimmed by 7 bases and 7 bases, with 11 bases remaining between them. The germline V gene encodes CDR1 MNHEY and CDR2 SMNVEV (reference sequence). The CDR3 covers 11 residues. The CDR3 DNA is TGTGCCAGCAAGGTGGCGGGGGAGCAGTACTTC. Translation: CASKVAGEQYF.

This chain connects TRBV4-3 to TRBJ2-1; a weak D match, TRBD2 (6 bases). Germline V gene sequence: CDR1 LGHNA, CDR2 YSLEER. The CDR3 extends over 15 amino acids. The V end was cut by 4 bases, the J end by 5 bases, with 15 bases between. The CDR3 is CASSLGRTTNNEQFF. The CDR3 region has the DNA TGCGCCAGCAGCCTCGGACGGACTACTAACAATGAGCAGTTCTTC.

The chain recombines TRBV2 with TRBJ2-5, with 9 bases identical to TRBD2. CDR3 length equals 15 residues. V shed 5 bases and J 5 bases; nucleotides not matched to a gene: 9. The germline CDR1 and CDR2 sequences are SNHLY and FYNNEI. The CDR3 reads CASSLRGTSLETQYF. The CDR3 nucleotides read TGTGCCAGCAGTTTGAGGGGGACTAGCCTTGAGACCCAGTACTTC. Full variable domain (outside the CDR3, taken from reference TRBV2 and TRBJ2-5): EPEVTQTPSHQVTQMGQEVILRCVPISNHLYFYWYRQILGQKVEFLVSFYNNEISEKSEIFDDQFSVERPDGSNFTLKIRSTKLEDSAMYFCASSLRGTSLETQYFGPGTRLLVL.

In this sample, this clone turned up a few times. V gene TRBV29-1 combines with J gene TRBJ2-1; 8 bases agree with TRBD2. In germline, CDR1 is SQVTM, CDR2 ANQGSEA. The V segment lost 3 bases and the J segment 4 bases; nucleotides outside the gene matches: 2. CDR3 length equals 13 residues. Here the CDR3 reads CSVDSSGYNEQFF. The CDR3 coding sequence is TGCAGCGTTGATTCTAGCGGGTACAATGAGCAGTTCTTC.

This clone was found a few times. The rearrangement uses TRBV4-1 and TRBJ2-3; TRBD1 agrees at 7 bases. Germline loops: CDR1 MGHRA, CDR2 YSYEKL. Trimming at V came to 1 base and at J to 2 bases, leaving 24 bases not matched to a gene. This CDR3 is 22 amino acids long. CDR3 DNA sequence: TGCGCCAGCAGCCAAGGTTCCTGGAGGACAGGCAAATACCCCCGGGACACAGATACGCAGTATTTT. It yields the protein CASSQGSWRTGKYPRDTDTQYF.

The chain carries TRBV13 and TRBJ2-2; D perhaps matches TRBD1 (5 bases). The CDR3 loop spans 15 amino acids. Trimming cost V 1 base and J 4 bases, with 10 bases left between them. The germline gives CDR1 PRHDT, CDR2 FYEKMQ (reference sequence). The CDR3 loop is CASSLVGHSTGELFF. In DNA form, the CDR3 reads TGTGCCAGCAGCTTAGTCGGACACAGCACCGGGGAGCTGTTTTTT.

The chain employs TRBV25-1 and TRBJ2-1, with D hard to call. CDR1 MGHDK and CDR2 SYGVNS come from the germline V gene. This CDR3 spans 11 amino acids. The V end lost 8 bases, the J end lost 6 bases, and 8 bases lay between the germline ends. CDR3 coding DNA: TGTGCCAGCGAGACTGTCAATGAGCAGTTCTTC. It translates to CASETVNEQFF.

This chain joins TRBV11-2 and TRBJ2-3, with 7 positions matching TRBD2. There are 13 residues in the CDR3. From germline, CDR1 is SGHAT and CDR2 FQNNGV. After removal of 4 bases from V and 4 bases from J, the junction contained 2 bases not matched to a gene. The CDR3 spells CASSSAGADTQYF. The CDR3 DNA sequence: TGTGCCAGCAGCTCTGCGGGGGCAGATACGCAGTATTTT.

Comments on this clone: The junction differs from germline at one of its ends, possibly a read error. The chain couples TRBV28 to TRBJ1-1; D remains unclear. This CDR3 region has 11 residues. Germline CDR1 reads MDHEN; CDR2 reads SYDVKM. The CDR3 reads CASSWPGVPSF. The CDR3, as DNA: TGTGCCAGCAGTTGGCCGGGAGTCCCATCTTTT.

The chain is built from TRBV21-1 and TRBJ2-1; the table's TRBD2 call for D was not verified on the DNA. TRBV21-1 is a pseudogene locus. The CDR3 runs 17 residues. The CDR3: CASRRGCARGVFSEQFF. The DNA of the CDR3 is TGTGCCAGCAGGAGAGGTTGCGCGAGAGGTGTGTTCAGTGAGCAGTTCTTC.

The chain combines TRBV4-1 with TRBJ2-3; 7 bases line up with TRBD1. Germline V CDR1 and CDR2: MGHRA, YSYEKL. The CDR3 consists of 14 residues. With V trimmed by 3 bases and J by 7 bases, 7 bases remained unmatched. CDR3 sequence (DNA): TGCGCCAGCAGCCAGGTGACAGGGAAATATACGCAGTATTTT. Its protein product is CASSQVTGKYTQYF.

The rearrangement links TRBV28 to TRBJ2-1; 8 bases agree with TRBD2. With 6 bases clipped from V and 7 bases from J, the junction kept 8 bases outside the gene matches. The CDR3 sequence is 14 residues long. Germline V gene lookup returns CDR1 MDHEN and CDR2 SYDVKM. The CDR3 spells CASRTSGSLNEQFF. For the CDR3, the DNA is TGTGCCAGCAGGACAAGCGGGAGTCTAAATGAGCAGTTCTTC.

Only a few counts were recorded for this clone. This chain joins TRBV2 and TRBJ2-1; D possibly corresponds to TRBD2 (6 bases). Germline CDR1 is SNHLY and CDR2 is FYNNEI. Trimming pared 5 bases from V and 0 bases from J, leaving 11 bases between. The CDR3 is made up of 15 amino acids. This CDR3 is CASSSGSGSYNEQFF. CDR3 nucleotide sequence: TGTGCCAGCAGTAGCGGGTCCGGCTCCTACAATGAGCAGTTCTTC.

V usage is TRBV2 and J usage is TRBJ1-5; D ambiguous. Germline V gene lookup returns CDR1 SNHLY and CDR2 FYNNEI. V lost 8 bases, J lost 7 bases, and 21 bases lay in between. CDR3 length: 15 amino acids. The DNA for the CDR3 is TGTGCCAGCGATGCACTAGGAACCCTTGAACAGCCCCAGCATTTT. Encoded protein: CASDALGTLEQPQHF.

The chain joins TRBV4-2 to TRBJ2-2; 7 bases are shared with TRBD1. Germline loops: CDR1 LGHNA, CDR2 YNFKEQ. The CDR3 is 16 amino acids. Trimming cost V 2 bases and J 2 bases; bases outside gene matches: 5. CDR3 protein: CASSQRQGPNTGELFF. The CDR3 bases are TGTGCCAGCAGCCAAAGACAGGGACCCAACACCGGGGAGCTGTTTTTT.

The chain carries TRBV6-4 and TRBJ2-7, with 14 bases that match TRBD2. Germline assignment: CDR1 MRHNA and CDR2 SNTAGT. V gave up 7 bases and J gave up 3 bases; unmatched junction bases: 2. The CDR3 runs to 14 residues. The CDR3 loop reads CASNGLAGGYEQYF. The CDR3 nucleotides read TGTGCCAGCAATGGACTAGCGGGAGGCTACGAGCAGTACTTC.

This clone has a handful of counts. This sequence joins TRBV11-2 and TRBJ1-6; 7 bases map to TRBD1. The germline V gene has CDR1 SGHAT and CDR2 FQNNGV. The CDR3 has 14 residues. V shed 3 bases, J shed 8 bases, and the junction held 4 bases outside the gene matches. CDR3 DNA sequence: TGTGCCAGCAGCTTTACAGGGGAGGATTCACCCCTCCACTTT. It encodes CASSFTGEDSPLHF. The variable domain in full, with the rest retrieved from reference TRBV11-2 and TRBJ1-6, is EAGVAQSPRYKIIEKRQSVAFWCNPISGHATLYWYQQILGQGPKLLIQFQNNGVVDDSQLPKDRFSAERLKGVDSTLKIQPAKLEDSAVYLCASSFTGEDSPLHFGNGTRLTVT.

This chain links TRBV5-1 with TRBJ2-1; 8 nucleotides match TRBD2. This CDR3 has 14 residues. Germline assignment: CDR1 SGHRS and CDR2 YFSETQ. The ends lost 3 bases at V and 7 bases at J; junction bases unmatched: 6. CDR3 loop: CASSSSGLLNEQFF. As DNA, the CDR3 is TGCGCCAGCAGCTCTAGCGGGCTCTTAAATGAGCAGTTCTTC.

This chain connects TRBV11-3 to TRBJ2-1, with TRBD2 matching 8 bases. Per germline, CDR1 SGHNT and CDR2 YENEEA. The CDR3 is 14 amino acids. The J segment lost 6 bases and the V segment lost 3 bases, leaving 4 bases of the junction unmatched. The CDR3 loop reads CASSLAAGGNEQFF. CDR3 nucleotides: TGTGCCAGCAGCTTGGCGGCGGGAGGCAATGAGCAGTTCTTC.